Given below is one T cell receptor beta chain in context. Its target antigen remains unknown. The record has no base qualities; no much larger clone is one base away. The trial excluded patients who had a history of autoimmune disease or who were on systemic immunosuppression. Peripheral blood for TCR sequencing was drawn from every dose cohort at baseline, at cycle 4 day 1 and at cycle 7 day 1. The samples were drawn from a first-in-human, open-label, multicenter phase I dose-escalation trial of ivuxolimab. The trial enrolled adults with locally advanced or metastatic head and neck squamous cell, hepatocellular, melanoma or renal cell carcinoma. CD4+ and CD8+ T cells were sorted separately from peripheral blood before TCR sequencing. Genomic DNA was extracted from sorted cells for sequencing of the TCRbeta CDR3 region. The immunoSEQ Assay was used to sequence the TCRbeta CDR3 regions. TCRdb stores this immuneACCESS table with in-frame sequences only. Part of the clones is absent; in the studies checked, under half of the shortfall reflects unresolved V genes, and no reason is known for the rest. The sample includes about 84,000 clones, with approximately 88% observed a single time. Of the sample, 2.5% to 3% is held by the ten largest clones.

This entry is derived from a study of OX40 agonist ivuxolimab in advanced cancers. At the level of the whole study: Ivuxolimab was an agonistic, fully human IgG2 monoclonal antibody directed against OX40 (CD134), a costimulatory receptor. A male proportion of 82.7% and a mean age of 60 years, ranging from roughly 23 to 79, were recorded for the dose-escalation cohort. Intravenous ivuxolimab was administered to patients every 2 weeks at six dose levels: 0.01, 0.1, 0.3, 1.5, 3 and 10 mg/kg. Patients were allowed to have had prior anti-PD-1, anti-PD-L1 or anti-CTLA-4 therapy, and approximately 40% of the dose-escalation patients had previously received checkpoint inhibitors. Partial responses were achieved by three dose-escalation patients, of whom one had hepatocellular carcinoma and two had cutaneous melanoma. Peripheral TCRbeta sequencing was intended to test whether TCR sequence diversity was altered and clonal T-cell expansion was caused by ivuxolimab. The paper describes the monotherapy dose-escalation part (N ≈ 52 patients) of the phase I trial of ivuxolimab. Among the approximately 50 dose-escalation patients, some 20 had hepatocellular carcinoma, around 15 melanoma, 9 renal cell carcinoma and 9 head and neck cancer.

The full study reports these points: Antigen specificity was not determined for the clonally expanded peripheral T cells. In the 0.1-3.0 mg/kg groups, partial responders were among the patients with the lowest normalized peripheral clonal expansion, particularly in CD8+ T cells. Clonal expansion of both CD4+ and CD8+ blood T cells was observed from baseline to week 6 at doses 0.1 to 3.0 mg/kg. Low levels of normalized T-cell clonal expansion were also seen in some patients who did not respond. On average, CD8+ T cells showed more expanded clones than CD4+ T cells after ivuxolimab.

This sequence originates from an adult with an advanced solid tumor such as melanoma, head and neck, liver or kidney cancer. The source material was CD4+ or CD8+ T cells sorted from blood, sampled in a trial of the OX40 agonist ivuxolimab.

The DNA sequence is given as TGTGCCAGCAGCCTTTATTCCGGGAACAACTATGGCTACACCTTC. This sequence encodes CASSLYSGNNYGYTF. This chain is built from TRBV2 and TRBJ1-2; the D gene is not confidently resolved. The germline V gene provides CDR1 SNHLY and CDR2 FYNNEI. Trimming takes 6 bases from V and 2 bases from J, and the germline ends sit 16 bases apart. Reading from cysteine to phenylalanine, the CDR3 counts 15 amino acids. Only CDR3 DNA remains: 45 bases, in frame from the first base.